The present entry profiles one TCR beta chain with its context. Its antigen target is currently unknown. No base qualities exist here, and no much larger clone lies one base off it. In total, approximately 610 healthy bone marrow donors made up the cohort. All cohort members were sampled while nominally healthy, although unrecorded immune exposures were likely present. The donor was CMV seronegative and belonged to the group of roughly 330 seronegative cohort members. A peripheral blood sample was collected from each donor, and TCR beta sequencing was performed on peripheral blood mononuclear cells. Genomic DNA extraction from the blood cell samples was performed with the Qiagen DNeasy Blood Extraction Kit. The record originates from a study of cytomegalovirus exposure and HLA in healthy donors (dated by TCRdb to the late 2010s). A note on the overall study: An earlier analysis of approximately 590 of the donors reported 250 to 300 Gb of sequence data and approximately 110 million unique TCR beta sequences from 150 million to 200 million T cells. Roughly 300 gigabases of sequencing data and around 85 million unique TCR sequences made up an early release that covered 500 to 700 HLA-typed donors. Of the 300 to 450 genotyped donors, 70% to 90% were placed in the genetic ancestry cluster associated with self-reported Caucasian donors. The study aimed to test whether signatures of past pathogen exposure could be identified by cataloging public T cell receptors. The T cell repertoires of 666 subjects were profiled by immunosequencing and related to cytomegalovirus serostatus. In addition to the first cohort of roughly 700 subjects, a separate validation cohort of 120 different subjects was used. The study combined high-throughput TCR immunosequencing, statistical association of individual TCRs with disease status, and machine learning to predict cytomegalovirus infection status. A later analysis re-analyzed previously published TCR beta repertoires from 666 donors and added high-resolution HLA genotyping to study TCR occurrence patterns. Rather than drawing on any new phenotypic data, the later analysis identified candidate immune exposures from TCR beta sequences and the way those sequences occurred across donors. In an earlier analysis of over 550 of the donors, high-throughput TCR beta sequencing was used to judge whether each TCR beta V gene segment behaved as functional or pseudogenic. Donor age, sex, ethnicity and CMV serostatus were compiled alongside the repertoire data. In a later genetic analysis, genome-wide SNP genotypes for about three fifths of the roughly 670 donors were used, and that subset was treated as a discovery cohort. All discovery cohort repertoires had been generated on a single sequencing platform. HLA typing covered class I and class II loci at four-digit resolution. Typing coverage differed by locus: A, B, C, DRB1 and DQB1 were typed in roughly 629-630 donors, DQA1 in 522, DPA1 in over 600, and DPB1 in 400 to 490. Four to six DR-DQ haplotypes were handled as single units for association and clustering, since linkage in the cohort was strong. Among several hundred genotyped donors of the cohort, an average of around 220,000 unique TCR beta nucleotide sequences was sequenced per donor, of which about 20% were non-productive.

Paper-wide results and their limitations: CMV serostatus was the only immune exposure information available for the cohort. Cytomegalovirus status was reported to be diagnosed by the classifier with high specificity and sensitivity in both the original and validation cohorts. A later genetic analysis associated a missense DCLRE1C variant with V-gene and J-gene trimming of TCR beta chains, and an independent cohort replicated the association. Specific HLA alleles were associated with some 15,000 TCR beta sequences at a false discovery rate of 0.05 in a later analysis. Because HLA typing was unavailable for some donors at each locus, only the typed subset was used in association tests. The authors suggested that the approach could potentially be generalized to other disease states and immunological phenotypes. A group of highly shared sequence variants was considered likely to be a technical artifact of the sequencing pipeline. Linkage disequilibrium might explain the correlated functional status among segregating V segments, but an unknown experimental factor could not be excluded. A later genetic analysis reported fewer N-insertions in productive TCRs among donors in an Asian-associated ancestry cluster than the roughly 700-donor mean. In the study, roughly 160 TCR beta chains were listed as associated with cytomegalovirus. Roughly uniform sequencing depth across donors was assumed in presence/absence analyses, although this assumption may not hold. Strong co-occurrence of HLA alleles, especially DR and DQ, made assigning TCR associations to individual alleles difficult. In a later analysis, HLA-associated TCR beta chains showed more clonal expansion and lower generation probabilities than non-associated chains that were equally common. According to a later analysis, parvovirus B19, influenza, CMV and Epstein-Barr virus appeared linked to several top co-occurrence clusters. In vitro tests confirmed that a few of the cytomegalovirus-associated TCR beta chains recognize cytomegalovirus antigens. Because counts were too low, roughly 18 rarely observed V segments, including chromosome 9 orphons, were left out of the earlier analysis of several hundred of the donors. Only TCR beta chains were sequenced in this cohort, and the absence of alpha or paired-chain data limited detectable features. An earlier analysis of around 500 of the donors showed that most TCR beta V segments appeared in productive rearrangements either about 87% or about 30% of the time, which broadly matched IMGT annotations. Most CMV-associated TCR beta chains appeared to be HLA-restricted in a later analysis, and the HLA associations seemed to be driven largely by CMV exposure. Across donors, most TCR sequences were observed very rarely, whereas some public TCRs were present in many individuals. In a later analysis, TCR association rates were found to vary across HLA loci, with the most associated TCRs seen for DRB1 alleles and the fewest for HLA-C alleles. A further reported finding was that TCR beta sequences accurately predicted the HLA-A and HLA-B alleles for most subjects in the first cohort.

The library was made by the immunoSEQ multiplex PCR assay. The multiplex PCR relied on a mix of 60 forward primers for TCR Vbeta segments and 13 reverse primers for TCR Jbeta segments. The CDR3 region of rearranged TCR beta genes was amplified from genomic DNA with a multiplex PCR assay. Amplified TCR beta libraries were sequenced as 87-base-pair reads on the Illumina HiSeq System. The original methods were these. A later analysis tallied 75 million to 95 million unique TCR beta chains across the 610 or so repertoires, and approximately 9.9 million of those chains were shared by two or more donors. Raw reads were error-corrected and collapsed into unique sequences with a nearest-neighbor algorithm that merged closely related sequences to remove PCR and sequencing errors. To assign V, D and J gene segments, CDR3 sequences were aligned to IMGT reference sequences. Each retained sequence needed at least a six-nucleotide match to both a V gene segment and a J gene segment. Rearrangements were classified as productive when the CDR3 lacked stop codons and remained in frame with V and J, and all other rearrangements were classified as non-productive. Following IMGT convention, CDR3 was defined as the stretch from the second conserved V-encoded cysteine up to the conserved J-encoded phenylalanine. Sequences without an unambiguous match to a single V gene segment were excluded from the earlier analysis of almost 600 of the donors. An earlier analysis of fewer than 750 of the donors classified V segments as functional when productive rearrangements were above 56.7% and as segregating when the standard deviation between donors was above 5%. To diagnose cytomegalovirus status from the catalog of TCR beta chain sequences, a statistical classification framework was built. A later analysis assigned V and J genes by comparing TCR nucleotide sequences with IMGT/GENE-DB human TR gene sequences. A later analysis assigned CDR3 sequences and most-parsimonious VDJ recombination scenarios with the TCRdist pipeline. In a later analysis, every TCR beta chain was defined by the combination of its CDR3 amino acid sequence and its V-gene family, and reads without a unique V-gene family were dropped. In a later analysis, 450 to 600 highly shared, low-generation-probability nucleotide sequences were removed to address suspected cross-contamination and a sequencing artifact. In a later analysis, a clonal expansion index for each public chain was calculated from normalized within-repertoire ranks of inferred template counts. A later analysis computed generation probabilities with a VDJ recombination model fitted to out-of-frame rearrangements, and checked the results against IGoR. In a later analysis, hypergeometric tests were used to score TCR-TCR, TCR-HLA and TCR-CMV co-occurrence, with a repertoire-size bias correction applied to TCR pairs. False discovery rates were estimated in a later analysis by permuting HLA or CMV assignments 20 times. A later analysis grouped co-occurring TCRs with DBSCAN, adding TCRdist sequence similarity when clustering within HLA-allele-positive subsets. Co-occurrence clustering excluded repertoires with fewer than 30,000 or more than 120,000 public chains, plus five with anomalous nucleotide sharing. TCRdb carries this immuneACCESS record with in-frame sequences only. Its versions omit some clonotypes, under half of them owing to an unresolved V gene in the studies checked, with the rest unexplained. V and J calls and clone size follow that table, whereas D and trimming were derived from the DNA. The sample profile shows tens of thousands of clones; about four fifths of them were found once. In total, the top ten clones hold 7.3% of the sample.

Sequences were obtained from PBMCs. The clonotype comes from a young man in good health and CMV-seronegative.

This receptor has the CDR3 CASSQVMAGGYTF. DNA sequence: TGTGCCAGCAGCCAAGTTATGGCGGGGGGCTACACCTTC. The chain was built from TRBV14 and TRBJ1-2, with the D gene uncertain. Trimming at the junction amounts to 1 base on V and 8 bases on J, and the germline ends lie 11 bases apart. Spanning cysteine to phenylalanine, the CDR3 consists of 13 amino acids. Solely the CDR3 DNA is kept, with 39 bases framed from the first base. CDR1 and CDR2 are read off the germline V gene as SGHDN and FVKESK.